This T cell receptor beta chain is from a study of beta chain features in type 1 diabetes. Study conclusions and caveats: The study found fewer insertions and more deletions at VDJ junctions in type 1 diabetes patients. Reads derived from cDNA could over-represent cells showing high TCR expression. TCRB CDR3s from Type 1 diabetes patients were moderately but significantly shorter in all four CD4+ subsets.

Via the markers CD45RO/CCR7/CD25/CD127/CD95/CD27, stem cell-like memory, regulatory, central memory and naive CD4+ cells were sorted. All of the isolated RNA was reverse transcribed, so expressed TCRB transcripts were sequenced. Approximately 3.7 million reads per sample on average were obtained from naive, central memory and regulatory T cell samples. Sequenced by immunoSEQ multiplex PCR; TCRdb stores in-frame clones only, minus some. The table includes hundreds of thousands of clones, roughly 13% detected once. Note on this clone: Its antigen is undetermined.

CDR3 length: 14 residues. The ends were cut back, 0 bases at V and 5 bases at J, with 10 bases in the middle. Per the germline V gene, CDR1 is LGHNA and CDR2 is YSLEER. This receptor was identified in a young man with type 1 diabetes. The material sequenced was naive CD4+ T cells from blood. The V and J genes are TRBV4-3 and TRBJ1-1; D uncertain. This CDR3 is CASSQDPLGTEAFF. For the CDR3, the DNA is TGCGCCAGCAGCCAAGACCCATTGGGGACTGAAGCTTTCTTT.